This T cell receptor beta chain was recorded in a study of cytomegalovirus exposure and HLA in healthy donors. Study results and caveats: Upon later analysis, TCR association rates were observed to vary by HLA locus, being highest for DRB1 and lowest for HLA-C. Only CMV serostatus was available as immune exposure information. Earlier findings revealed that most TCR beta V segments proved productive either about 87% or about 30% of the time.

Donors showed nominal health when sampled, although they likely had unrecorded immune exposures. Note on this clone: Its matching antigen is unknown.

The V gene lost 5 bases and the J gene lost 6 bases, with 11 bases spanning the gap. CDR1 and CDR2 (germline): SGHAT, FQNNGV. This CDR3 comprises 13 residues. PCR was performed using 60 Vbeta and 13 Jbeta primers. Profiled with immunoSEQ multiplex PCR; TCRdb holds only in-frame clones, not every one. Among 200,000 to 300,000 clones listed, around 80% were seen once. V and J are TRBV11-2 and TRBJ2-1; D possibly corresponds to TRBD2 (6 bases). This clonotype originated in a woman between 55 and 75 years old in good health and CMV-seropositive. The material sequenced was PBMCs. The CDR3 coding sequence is TGTGCCAGCAGCCGCGGGGCCCGCAATGAGCAGTTCTTC. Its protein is CASSRGARNEQFF. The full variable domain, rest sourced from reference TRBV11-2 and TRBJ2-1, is EAGVAQSPRYKIIEKRQSVAFWCNPISGHATLYWYQQILGQGPKLLIQFQNNGVVDDSQLPKDRFSAERLKGVDSTLKIQPAKLEDSAVYLCASSRGARNEQFFGPGTRLTVL.